This T cell receptor (beta chain) is drawn from a study of cytomegalovirus exposure and HLA in healthy donors. Background on the study: Clustering assigned over 70% of the approximately 370 genotyped donors to the Caucasian-associated ancestry cluster.

Study-level results: What TCR beta sequences reportedly achieved was accurate prediction of HLA-A and HLA-B alleles in most subjects. The sole available immune exposure information was CMV serostatus.

PCR employed 60 Vbeta and 13 Jbeta primers. TCRdb's table, derived via immunoSEQ multiplex PCR, lists solely in-frame clones and lacks some. The table lists about 140,000 clones, about four fifths of them singletons. A note on this clone: No antigen is known for it.

The CDR3 extends over 13 amino acids. V was cut by 7 bases and J by 1 base, with 7 bases left in between. Germline V CDR1 and CDR2: MNHEY, SVGAGI. The sample consisted of PBMCs. The TCR comes from a man aged 25-45 years in good health and CMV-seronegative. The rearrangement links TRBV6-5 to TRBJ2-2, with D possibly matching TRBD1 (5 bases). CDR3 residues: CASNGQNTGELFF. The DNA for the CDR3 is TGTGCCAGCAATGGACAGAACACCGGGGAGCTGTTTTTT.